Shown below are 4 T cell receptor beta chains from a single sample sequenced in a study of T cells in Graves' hyperthyroidism and ophthalmopathy. RNA transcripts gave rise to amplified TCR beta CDR3 regions. The HTBI set primed first-round TCR CDR3 RT-PCR. TCRdb re-called the multiplex PCR reads through MiXCR, storing one row per CDR3 protein. The sample carries about 420,000 distinct CDR3 sequences, less than 20% recorded once. Sequencing input: blood. The receptors come from a woman aged 18-30 years with Graves' hyperthyroidism.

This clonotype was detected many times. The chain recombines TRBV2 with TRBJ1-4; D possibly corresponds to TRBD1 (5 bases). The CDR3 has 16 residues. V shed 0 bases and J shed 7 bases, with 15 bases lying between them. Germline V gene sequence: CDR1 SNHLY, CDR2 FYNNEI. The chain's CDR3 is CASSEARARAGEKLFF. In DNA form, the CDR3 reads TGTGCCAGCAGTGAAGCGCGGGCCAGGGCGGGTGAAAAACTGTTTTTT.

Ten or more counts support this clonotype. The CDR3 DNA sequence: TGTGCCAGCAGTTTATCACAGGGGACGGAGGGCTACACCTTC. This gives the protein CASSLSQGTEGYTF. This chain joins TRBV6-1 and TRBJ1-2; 7 bases align to TRBD1. With V trimmed by 5 bases and J by 8 bases, 11 bases remained unmatched. The CDR3 is 14 amino acids. CDR1 is MNHNS, CDR2 SASEGT, per germline.

This clonotype was recorded at least ten times. This chain uses TRBV20-1 with TRBJ2-3; 14 nucleotides agree with TRBD2. The J segment lost 0 bases and the V segment lost 3 bases, leaving 5 bases of the junction unmatched. There are 17 residues in the CDR3. Germline CDR1 and CDR2: DFQATT and SNEGSKA (reference sequence). The CDR3 DNA reads TGCAGTGCTAGTAGGACTAGCGGGGGGCGGAGCACAGATACGCAGTATTTT. It is translated as CSASRTSGGRSTDTQYF.

This clonotype was picked up many times. The chain employs TRBV20-1 and TRBJ2-7; D may correspond to TRBD1 or TRBD2 (6 bases each). The CDR3 runs 12 residues. Germline assignment: CDR1 DFQATT and CDR2 SNEGSKA (reference sequence). V gave up 2 bases and J gave up 5 bases, with 10 bases separating them. CDR3: CSARTGADEQYF. CDR3 DNA sequence: TGCAGTGCTAGAACGGGGGCGGACGAGCAGTACTTC.